One and the same sample provided the 23 T cell receptor beta chains below, sequenced in a study of cytomegalovirus exposure and HLA in healthy donors listed by TCRdb under 2017. The library was made by the immunoSEQ multiplex PCR assay. For the multiplex PCR, a mixture combining 60 forward primers for TCR Vbeta segments and 13 reverse primers for TCR Jbeta segments was used. The clones in this table, taken by TCRdb from immuneACCESS, are in-frame only. Not every clone is retained; where verified, under half of the shortfall comes from an unresolved V gene, and the cause of the rest is unknown. The sample table holds some 120,000 clones, of which around three quarters were seen once. The top ten clonotypes cover around 3% of the sample. Input material: PBMCs. Source of these receptors: a woman aged 50 to 60 in good health and CMV-seronegative.

This clone occurred a few times. The genes are TRBV7-6 and TRBJ1-4, with a possible D match to TRBD1 (6 bases). CDR1 SGHVS and CDR2 FNYEAQ come from the germline V gene. CDR3 size: 15 residues. V was cut by 1 base and J by 7 bases, with 13 bases left in between. This CDR3 reads CASSLDYRAGEKLFF. The CDR3, as DNA: TGTGCCAGCAGCTTAGACTACAGGGCCGGTGAAAAACTGTTTTTT.

DNA for the CDR3: TGTGCCAGCAGGGGAACAGGTACTAATGAAAAACTGTTTTTT. Translated, it gives CASRGTGTNEKLFF. The chain couples TRBV28 to TRBJ1-4; D perhaps matches TRBD1 (5 bases). The V end lost 6 bases, the J end lost 2 bases, and 10 bases lay between the germline ends. This CDR3 spans 14 amino acids. In germline, CDR1 is MDHEN, CDR2 SYDVKM.

This chain uses TRBV7-2 with TRBJ2-3; weak D call: TRBD2 (6 bases). The CDR3 spans 16 residues. The V end was cut by 5 bases, the J end by 0 bases, with 15 bases between. Germline V CDR1 and CDR2: SGHTA, FQGNSA. Here the CDR3 DNA reads TGTGCCAGCAGCCGCGGGGTAGCAGGTAGCACAGATACGCAGTATTTT. Its protein product is CASSRGVAGSTDTQYF.

The rearrangement joins TRBV7-9 to TRBJ2-7; TRBD2 is a possible D gene (5 bases). The CDR3 extends over 12 amino acids. Germline V gene lookup returns CDR1 SEHNR and CDR2 FQNEAQ (reference sequence). The V end was cut by 5 bases, the J end by 6 bases, with 11 bases between. CDR3 sequence (DNA): TGTGCCAGCAGCCTCCCGAGGGCCGAGCAGTACTTC. This encodes CASSLPRAEQYF.

As to this clone: The junction departs from the called germline gene at one end, perhaps through a read error. The chain joins TRBV6-1 to TRBJ2-6, with 7 bases lining up with TRBD1. This CDR3 has 15 amino acids. Germline CDR1 and CDR2: MNHNS and SASEGT. CDR3 protein: CASQGGYSGASVLTF. CDR3 nucleotides: TGTGCCAGCCAAGGGGGCTACTCTGGGGCCAGCGTCCTGACTTTC.

The V gene is TRBV7-9, the J gene TRBJ2-7, with 7 bases aligning to TRBD1. Losses at the gene ends were 5 bases for V and 6 bases for J; bases not matched to a gene: 7. CDR3 length: 13 amino acids. Germline V gene data show CDR1 as SEHNR and CDR2 as FQNEAQ (reference sequence). CDR3 coding DNA: TGTGCCAGCAGCAACTCCAGGGGGTCCGAGCAGTACTTC. It specifies CASSNSRGSEQYF.

To note about this clone: Within the sample, other DNA sequences also encode this same CDR3. The V and J genes are TRBV9 and TRBJ1-3, with 10 bases that match TRBD1. Per the germline V gene, CDR1 is SGDLS and CDR2 is YYNGEE. The CDR3 consists of 16 residues. After removal of 3 bases from V and 2 bases from J, the junction contained 5 bases not matched to a gene. The CDR3: CASSARQGATGNTIYF. Written as DNA, the CDR3 is TGTGCCAGCAGCGCCCGACAGGGGGCAACTGGAAACACCATATATTTT. Looking up the rest from reference TRBV9 and TRBJ1-3 gives the full variable domain: DSGVTQTPKHLITATGQRVTLRCSPRSGDLSVYWYQQSLDQGLQFLIQYYNGEERAKGNILERFSAQQFPDLHSELNLSSLELGDSALYFCASSARQGATGNTIYFGEGSWLTVV.

This chain uses TRBV21-1 with TRBJ2-1; TRBD1, the D gene given by the table, was not confirmed from the DNA. TRBV21-1 is a pseudogene. The CDR3 is made up of 13 amino acids. The CDR3 spells CASSMYRGTEQFF. Here the CDR3 DNA reads TGTGCCAGCAGCATGTACAGGGGAACTGAGCAGTTCTTC.

The sample holds one count of this clone. This chain uses TRBV28 with TRBJ2-7; 9 bases match TRBD1. V gave up 5 bases and J gave up 2 bases; unmatched junction bases: 4. CDR1 and CDR2 (germline): MDHEN, SYDVKM. This CDR3 spans 14 amino acids. For the CDR3, the DNA is TGTGCCAGCAGTCCGGGACAGGGAACCTACGAGCAGTACTTC. Translation: CASSPGQGTYEQYF. Based on the CDR3 plus reference TRBV28 and TRBJ2-7, the full variable domain is DVKVTQSSRYLVKRTGEKVFLECVQDMDHENMFWYRQDPGLGLRLIYFSYDVKMKEKGDIPEGYSVSREKKERFSLILESASTNQTSMYLCASSPGQGTYEQYFGPGTRLTVT.

This rearrangement joins TRBV7-9 to TRBJ2-7; 13 nucleotides agree with TRBD2. The CDR3 has 15 amino acids. Trimming took 6 bases from V and 2 from J; bases not matched to a gene: 4. Per germline, CDR1 SEHNR and CDR2 FQNEAQ (reference sequence). The CDR3 nucleotides read TGTGCCAGCAGTTCGGGACTAGCGGGACCCTACGAGCAGTACTTC. Protein product: CASSSGLAGPYEQYF. Combining the CDR3 with reference TRBV7-9 and TRBJ2-7 gives the whole variable domain DTGVSQNPRHKITKRGQNVTFRCDPISEHNRLYWYRQTLGQGPEFLTYFQNEAQLEKSRLLSDRFSAERPKGSFSTLEIQRTEQGDSAMYLCASSSGLAGPYEQYFGPGTRLTVT.

The chain links TRBV7-2 to TRBJ2-7; D is undetermined. The CDR3 contains 13 residues. The ends were cut back, 4 bases at V and 0 bases at J, with 7 bases in the middle. CDR1 SGHTA and CDR2 FQGNSA come from the germline V gene. CDR3 sequence (DNA): TGTGCCAGCAGCTCCCCCCTCTCCTACGAGCAGTACTTC. Translating gives CASSSPLSYEQYF.

The rearrangement uses TRBV7-6 and TRBJ2-3, with 12 bases lining up with TRBD2. This CDR3 spans 16 amino acids. The J segment lost 3 bases and the V segment lost 5 bases, leaving 6 bases of the junction unmatched. Germline CDR1 reads SGHVS; CDR2 reads FNYEAQ. CDR3: CASSQRLAGETDTQYF. CDR3 coding DNA: TGTGCCAGCAGCCAACGACTAGCGGGAGAAACAGATACGCAGTATTTT.

In this sample, this clone turned up a few times. The V call is TRBV7-2, the J call TRBJ2-3, with 15 nucleotides matching TRBD2. The germline V gene has CDR1 SGHTA and CDR2 FQGNSA. This CDR3 region has 16 residues. V dropped 4 bases and J dropped 9; count of bases not matched to a gene: 8. CDR3 DNA sequence: TGTGCCAGCAGCTCTGGACTAGCGGGAGGGTGGTTAACGCAGTATTTT. This gives the protein CASSSGLAGGWLTQYF.

J is TRBJ1-1 and V is TRBV29-1; weak D call: TRBD1 (6 bases). CDR1 SQVTM and CDR2 ANQGSEA come from the germline V gene. CDR3 length equals 12 residues. Trimming cost V 6 bases and J 5 bases, with 13 bases left between them. For the CDR3, the DNA is TGCAGCGTCTATCAGGGGCGGACTGAAGCTTTCTTT. It is translated as CSVYQGRTEAFF. The variable domain in full, completed from reference TRBV29-1 and TRBJ1-1, reads SAVISQKPSRDICQRGTSLTIQCQVDSQVTMMFWYRQQPGQSLTLIATANQGSEATYESGFVIDKFPISRPNLTFSTLTVSNMSPEDSSIYLCSVYQGRTEAFFGQGTRLTVV.

This rearrangement joins TRBV19 to TRBJ2-7; TRBD2 agrees at 10 bases. Trimming took 3 bases from V and 3 from J; bases not matched to a gene: 5. The CDR3 loop spans 15 amino acids. CDR1 and CDR2 from the germline V gene are LNHDA and SQIVND (reference sequence). The CDR3 is CASSILAGANYEQYF. The DNA for the CDR3 is TGTGCCAGTAGTATTCTAGCGGGAGCTAACTACGAGCAGTACTTC.

This clone has just one count. V and J are TRBV5-1 and TRBJ2-5; D not certain. In germline, CDR1 is SGHRS, CDR2 YFSETQ. The CDR3 runs 14 residues. The V gene lost 0 bases and the J gene lost 1 base, with 7 bases spanning the gap. The CDR3 sequence: CASSLVVSQETQYF. The CDR3 nucleotides read TGCGCCAGCAGCTTGGTTGTCAGCCAAGAGACCCAGTACTTC.

There are a few counts of this clone. CDR3 nucleotides: TGTGCCAGCAGCTTAGAACGCGGGGATACGCAGTATTTT. It codes for CASSLERGDTQYF. The chain uses TRBV11-1 and TRBJ2-3; D is perhaps TRBD2 (5 bases). Trimming stripped 1 base from V and 6 bases from J, with 8 bases between. This CDR3 region has 13 residues. The germline gives CDR1 SGHAT, CDR2 FQDESV (reference sequence).

This chain uses TRBV21-1 with TRBJ1-5; TRBD1, the table's D call, was not compared with the DNA. TRBV21-1 is described as a pseudogene. The CDR3 covers 11 residues. For the CDR3, the DNA is TGTGCCAGCAGGGCAGATCAGCCCCAGCATTTT. Protein: CASRADQPQHF.

The V call is TRBV7-2, the J call TRBJ2-3; a possible D gene is TRBD2 (6 bases). The CDR3 totals 18 residues. V gave up 2 bases and J gave up 6 bases, with 24 bases separating them. CDR1 and CDR2 (germline): SGHTA, FQGNSA. Here the CDR3 DNA reads TGTGCCAGCAGCTTAATGGCCGGGACTCGAGGAAAACAGGATACGCAGTATTTT. It translates to CASSLMAGTRGKQDTQYF.

As DNA, the CDR3 is TGTGCCAGCACCAAGGAGGCCGGCGCTTTCTTT. Amino acid sequence: CASTKEAGAFF. The chain couples TRBV7-9 to TRBJ1-1; D unclear. V shed 7 bases and J shed 11 bases, with 14 bases lying between them. Germline V gene sequence: CDR1 SEHNR, CDR2 FQNEAQ (reference sequence). This CDR3 has 11 residues.

This clone was seen a few times. The gene calls are TRBV19 and TRBJ2-3; unclear D gene. Trimming removed 3 bases at V and 3 bases at J, with 7 bases between. CDR1 and CDR2 from the germline V gene are LNHDA and SQIVND (reference sequence). The CDR3 length is 13 residues. The CDR3 DNA follows: TGTGCCAGTAGTATCGAGAGAACAGATACGCAGTATTTT. It specifies CASSIERTDTQYF.

The chain recombines TRBV6-5 with TRBJ2-2; 8 nucleotides match TRBD1. Trimming took 3 bases from V and 6 from J; bases not matched to a gene: 3. CDR1 is MNHEY, CDR2 SVGAGI, per germline. The CDR3 contains 14 residues. CDR3: CASSYAGQAGELFF. CDR3 nucleotides: TGTGCCAGCAGTTATGCGGGACAGGCCGGGGAGCTGTTTTTT.

This clone has just a few counts. An end of the junction differs from the germline gene, which may be a read error. This chain links TRBV7-2 with TRBJ2-6; 9 bases agree with TRBD1. The CDR3 contains 18 residues. CDR1 and CDR2 (germline): SGHTA, FQGNSA. The CDR3 protein is CASSIAPYRGRGANVLTF. CDR3 DNA: TGTGCCAGCAGCATAGCCCCCTACAGGGGGCGTGGGGCCAACGTCCTGACTTTC.